A selection of T cell receptor beta chains follows, all from one sample in a study of T cells after yellow fever vaccination. TCRdb called the 5' RACE reads again in MiXCR, with one record for every CDR3 protein. Altogether more than 55,000 distinct CDR3 sequences are present, approximately 7% being singletons, with the ten largest covering 35% to 40%. The starting material was CD8+ T cells sorted from PBMCs, obtained 15 days after the yellow fever booster vaccination. These receptors were obtained from a man aged 30-40 years who received the YFV17D yellow fever vaccine. Each CDR3 is given with its conserved first and last residue. A D gene is named only where the DNA matches it firmly. Not every row has a clone size; where given, it reads once, few, many or a size class.

clone_size	v_call	j_call	d_call	cdr3_aa	cdr3_nt
many	TRBV7-8	TRBJ1-4	TRBD1	CASSSTGNEKLFF	TGTGCCAGCAGCTCGACAGGGAATGAAAAACTGTTTTTT
few	TRBV19	TRBJ1-1	NA	CASIGTNTEAFF	TGTGCCAGTATTGGGACGAACACTGAAGCTTTCTTT
many	TRBV7-9	TRBJ2-1	NA	CASSLGPGPNEQFF	TGTGCCAGCAGCTTAGGTCCCGGCCCCAATGAGCAGTTCTTC
NA	TRBV30	TRBJ1-1	NA	CAWSPGRNTEAFF	TGTGCCTGGAGCCCTGGGAGGAACACTGAAGCTTTCTTT
many	TRBV12-3/TRBV12-4	TRBJ2-1	NA	CASSLLGWADNEQFF	TGTGCCAGCAGTTTACTGGGATGGGCAGACAATGAGCAGTTCTTC
few	TRBV29-1	TRBJ2-5	NA	CSVEMLGPEAETQYF	TGCAGCGTTGAGATGCTCGGACCCGAGGCAGAGACCCAGTACTTC
many	TRBV7-9	TRBJ2-5	TRBD1	CASSLVQGAQETQYF	TGTGCCAGCAGCTTAGTTCAGGGGGCCCAAGAGACCCAGTACTTC
many	TRBV6-2/TRBV6-3	TRBJ2-1	NA	CASSYGSLGNEQFF	TGTGCCAGCAGTTACGGGTCACTGGGCAATGAGCAGTTCTTC
NA	TRBV7-4	TRBJ1-5	NA	CARSLAGFSNQPQHF	TGTGCCAGAAGCTTAGCAGGGTTCAGCAATCAGCCCCAGCATTTT
NA	TRBV9	TRBJ2-3	NA	CASGGGSDTQYF	TGTGCCAGCGGGGGTGGGTCAGATACGCAGTATTTT
many	TRBV7-2	TRBJ1-4	NA	CASSLDEEKLFF	TGTGCCAGCAGCTTGGACGAAGAAAAACTGTTTTTT
many	TRBV7-8	TRBJ2-4	NA	CASSENQGGDIQYF	TGTGCCAGCAGCGAAAACCAGGGGGGGGACATTCAGTACTTC
many	TRBV7-8	TRBJ2-3	TRBD2	CASSLDLAGDADTQYF	TGTGCCAGCAGCTTAGACCTAGCGGGAGACGCAGATACGCAGTATTTT